Each of the 21 T cell receptor beta chains below was sequenced from the same sample in a study of cytomegalovirus exposure and HLA in healthy donors. The PCR made use of 60 Vbeta and 13 Jbeta primers. The method was immunoSEQ multiplex PCR; TCRdb's version includes in-frame clones alone and lacks a portion of them. The sample lists roughly 98,000 clones, around 77% occurring once. Sequenced input: PBMCs. The receptors were gathered from a female donor in good health and CMV-seronegative.

The CDR3 is CASSQDRDRGSYEQYF. The CDR3 DNA follows: TGCGCCAGCAGCCAAGATAGGGACAGGGGGTCCTACGAGCAGTACTTC. The rearrangement links TRBV4-1 to TRBJ2-7; 11 bases map to TRBD1. V shed 0 bases, J shed 1 base, and the junction held 2 bases outside the gene matches. This CDR3 region has 16 residues. Germline CDR1 MGHRA, CDR2 YSYEKL.

The gene calls are TRBV7-9 and TRBJ2-2, with 8 nucleotides matching TRBD1. This CDR3 comprises 14 residues. Trimming at V came to 0 bases and at J to 6 bases, leaving 0 bases not matched to a gene. Looked up from germline, CDR1 is SEHNR and CDR2 is FQNEAQ (reference sequence). The CDR3, as DNA: TGTGCCAGCAGCTTAGCGACAGGGGCCGGGGAGCTGTTTTTT. As protein: CASSLATGAGELFF.

This clone turned up a few times. The rearrangement uses TRBV6-1 and TRBJ1-1; D gene unclear. The germline V and J ends were trimmed by 6 bases and 1 base, with 9 bases remaining between them. The CDR3 sequence is 13 residues long. Germline-derived CDR1 and CDR2 are MNHNS and SASEGT. CDR3 amino acids: CASSRQKNTEAFF. The CDR3 DNA reads TGTGCCAGCAGCAGGCAAAAGAACACTGAAGCTTTCTTT.

Only one count was recorded for this clone. This chain links TRBV11-2 with TRBJ2-7; maybe TRBD1 (5 bases). This CDR3 has 14 residues. V lost 4 bases, J lost 4 bases, and 14 bases lay in between. The germline gives CDR1 SGHAT, CDR2 FQNNGV. Here the CDR3 DNA reads TGTGCCAGCAGCTCGTCGCAGGGATCGTACGAGCAGTACTTC. Translation gives CASSSSQGSYEQYF.

This clone was detected once. This rearrangement joins TRBV12-5 to TRBJ1-2; no clear D gene. V lost 4 bases and J lost 4, with 4 bases in between. Germline V gene sequence: CDR1 LGHNT, CDR2 FRNRAP. This CDR3 contains 11 residues. CDR3 amino acids: CASGSGYGYTF. CDR3 coding DNA: TGTGCTAGTGGTTCCGGCTATGGCTACACCTTC.

This clone was counted once. The chain combines TRBV6-1 with TRBJ2-7; TRBD1 matches at 9 bases. The CDR3 is 13 amino acids. Trimming cost V 5 bases and J 4 bases; bases outside gene matches: 3. Per the germline V gene, CDR1 is MNHNS and CDR2 is SASEGT. The CDR3 DNA is TGTGCCAGCAGTCGGGACAGGGCATACGAGCAGTACTTC. Translating it yields CASSRDRAYEQYF.

This sequence joins TRBV11-2 and TRBJ1-6; D unresolved. The CDR3 covers 15 residues. V was clipped by 2 bases and J by 6 bases, with 11 bases between them. In germline, CDR1 is SGHAT, CDR2 FQNNGV. CDR3: CASSLKSGPNSPLHF. DNA for the CDR3: TGTGCCAGCAGCTTAAAAAGCGGTCCTAATTCACCCCTCCACTTT.

The chain is built from TRBV7-2 and TRBJ1-2, with TRBD1 matching 9 bases. The ends lost 4 bases at V and 4 bases at J; junction bases unmatched: 4. The CDR3 runs to 14 residues. CDR1 is SGHTA and CDR2 is FQGNSA in the germline V gene. The CDR3 sequence is CASSSPGQGYGYTF. The CDR3 nucleotides are TGTGCCAGCAGCTCCCCGGGACAGGGCTATGGCTACACCTTC.

This clone was seen once. This chain joins TRBV18 and TRBJ1-3, with 7 bases aligning to TRBD1. The CDR3 runs 17 residues. V was pared by 3 bases and J by 0 bases, with 8 bases of the junction left unmatched. The V gene's germline CDR1 is KGHSH and CDR2 LQKENI. CDR3 sequence: CASSPIMDRTSGNTIYF. The CDR3 DNA reads TGTGCCAGCTCACCCATCATGGACAGGACCTCTGGAAACACCATATATTTT.

The V call is TRBV7-9, the J call TRBJ2-5, with 10 bases aligning to TRBD2. Germline V CDR1 and CDR2: SEHNR, FQNEAQ (reference sequence). V shed 5 bases, J shed 2 bases, and the junction held 2 bases outside the gene matches. The CDR3 sequence is 14 residues long. DNA of the CDR3: TGTGCCAGCAGCATACTAGCGGGACAAGAGACCCAGTACTTC. Translated: CASSILAGQETQYF.

This clone appeared a single time. CDR3 DNA: TGTGCCAGCAGCTTGCGGGACAGGGTATTTGGAGAGACCCAGTACTTC. It codes for CASSLRDRVFGETQYF. The chain carries TRBV5-5 and TRBJ2-5, with 9 nucleotides matching TRBD1. Germline trimming cut 1 base from V and 4 bases from J; bases unmatched to any gene: 8. From germline, CDR1 is SGHKS and CDR2 YYEKEE (reference sequence). CDR3 length: 16 amino acids.

The chain uses TRBV18 and TRBJ2-2, with a possible D match to TRBD2 (6 bases). CDR1 and CDR2 (germline): KGHSH, LQKENI. The CDR3 consists of 14 residues. V gave up 2 bases and J gave up 5 bases, with 9 bases separating them. CDR3 nucleotides: TGTGCCAGCTCACCATCGGGAGTTACCGGGGAGCTGTTTTTT. This encodes CASSPSGVTGELFF.

The V gene is TRBV19, the J gene TRBJ1-1; D is unclear. The CDR3 is 12 amino acids. Trimming shortened V by 5 bases and J by 9 bases, and 13 bases separated the two germline ends. Germline V gives CDR1 LNHDA, CDR2 SQIVND (reference sequence). CDR3 coding DNA: TGTGCCAGTAGTGAGGCGGTCTATAAAGCTTTCTTT. Residues: CASSEAVYKAFF.

This chain uses TRBV18 with TRBJ1-2; D is unclear. Germline V CDR1 and CDR2: KGHSH, LQKENI. This CDR3 contains 13 residues. The V gene lost 6 bases and the J gene lost 2 bases, with 10 bases spanning the gap. CDR3 nucleotides: TGTGCCAGCTCCCCCGACAAGAACTATGGCTACACCTTC. Translating it yields CASSPDKNYGYTF.

J is TRBJ2-7 and V is TRBV11-2; the match to TRBD1 covers 9 bases. The CDR3 extends over 19 amino acids. CDR1 is SGHAT, CDR2 FQNNGV, per germline. V was clipped by 2 bases and J by 1 base; unmatched bases: 15. The CDR3 reads CASSLSGTGFRERSYEQYF. CDR3 bases: TGTGCCAGCAGCTTAAGCGGGACAGGGTTTCGGGAGAGGTCCTACGAGCAGTACTTC.

This clone has only one observation. The gene calls are TRBV29-1 and TRBJ2-7; the match to TRBD1 covers 8 bases. With V trimmed by 7 bases and J by 3 bases, 5 bases remained unmatched. Germline CDR1 and CDR2: SQVTM and ANQGSEA. The CDR3 spans 12 residues. The CDR3 DNA is TGCAGCGCCCGACAGGGGTTCTACGAGCAGTACTTC. This translates into CSARQGFYEQYF.

Details on this clone: At one end the junction does not follow the germline gene, possibly because of a read error. Here the CDR3 DNA reads TGTGCCAGCAGCCCCACTCCAGGGGAGAGTGACACTGAAGTTTTCTTT. Translating it yields CASSPTPGESDTEVFF. This chain links TRBV5-4 with TRBJ1-1, with D perhaps TRBD1 (6 bases). The germline V gene has CDR1 SGHNT and CDR2 YYREEE (reference sequence). This CDR3 is built from 16 residues.

This clone was recorded only once. The germline gene is not matched at one end of the junction; a read error may be the cause. V usage is TRBV7-9 and J usage is TRBJ2-7; 7 bases agree with TRBD2. CDR1 SEHNR and CDR2 FQNEAQ come from the germline V gene (reference sequence). This CDR3 contains 15 residues. This chain's CDR3 is CASSSGFPTSPRTHF. The CDR3 DNA follows: TGTGCCAGCAGCTCCGGTTTTCCGACTAGCCCTAGAACCCACTTC.

CDR3 in DNA: TGTGCTAGTGGTGGGGACAGGGGTATTTCCTCCGCTGAAGCTTTCTTT. Translating gives CASGGDRGISSAEAFF. The J gene is TRBJ1-1, the V gene TRBV12-5, with TRBD1 identical over 10 bases. The trim removed 5 bases at V and 6 bases at J, leaving 12 bases unmatched. There are 16 residues in the CDR3. Germline V CDR1 and CDR2: LGHNT, FRNRAP. The entire variable domain, with the rest obtained from reference TRBV12-5 and TRBJ1-1, is as follows: DARVTQTPRHKVTEMGQEVTMRCQPILGHNTVFWYRQTMMQGLELLAYFRNRAPLDDSGMPKDRFSAEMPDATLATLKIQPSEPRDSAVYFCASGGDRGISSAEAFFGQGTRLTVV.

CDR3 region: CASSYRDRGQYEQYF. The CDR3 region has the DNA TGTGCCAGCAGTTACCGGGACAGGGGGCAATACGAGCAGTACTTC. This chain links TRBV6-5 with TRBJ2-7; 12 positions agree with TRBD1. Per germline, CDR1 MNHEY and CDR2 SVGAGI. The junction had 3 bases not matched to a gene; V was cut back by 2 bases and J by 4 bases. The CDR3 length is 15 residues.

V is TRBV18 and J is TRBJ1-6; 7 positions match TRBD1. Germline V lookup: CDR1 KGHSH, CDR2 LQKENI. CDR3 length: 15 residues. With 2 bases clipped from V and 5 bases from J, the junction kept 3 bases outside the gene matches. CDR3 DNA: TGTGCCAGCTCACCAGGGACAGTCAATAATTCACCCCTCCACTTT. Translated: CASSPGTVNNSPLHF.